What follows describes a single T cell receptor beta chain. Its antigen is currently unknown. This sample was taken from a study of T cell responses to AZD1222 COVID-19 vaccine. Whole-study results and caveats: Clonal diversity was possibly underestimated, and white British individuals and females predominated among donors.

The assay was immunoSEQ multiplex PCR, and TCRdb's table has in-frame clones only and misses some. Here the sample spans roughly 180,000 clones, roughly 90% being singletons. Trimming took 3 bases from V and 5 from J, leaving 7 bases between them. The CDR3 loop spans 12 amino acids. The TCR sequence derives from an adult who received the AZD1222 COVID-19 vaccine. Specimen: peripheral blood, collected 28 days after the second AZD1222 dose. V is TRBV12-3 or TRBV12-4 and J is TRBJ1-1; D gene uncertain. CDR3 sequence: CASSFGRTEAFF. For the CDR3, the DNA is TGTGCCAGCAGTTTTGGGAGGACTGAAGCTTTCTTT.